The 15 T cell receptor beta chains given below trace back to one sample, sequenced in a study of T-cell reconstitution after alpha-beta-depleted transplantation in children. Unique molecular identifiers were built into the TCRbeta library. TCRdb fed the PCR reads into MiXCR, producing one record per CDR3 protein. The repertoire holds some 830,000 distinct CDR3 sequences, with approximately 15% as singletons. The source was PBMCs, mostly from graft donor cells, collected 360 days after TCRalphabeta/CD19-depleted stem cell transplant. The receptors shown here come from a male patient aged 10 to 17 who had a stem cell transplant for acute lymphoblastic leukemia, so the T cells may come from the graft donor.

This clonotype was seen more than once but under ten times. The CDR3 loop reads CASSAPEGRLAEQFF. The CDR3 nucleotides are TGTGCCAGCAGCGCCCCCGAAGGGAGGCTTGCGGAGCAGTTCTTC. The chain is built from TRBV9 and TRBJ2-1, with D maybe TRBD2 (6 bases). Trimming shortened V by 3 bases and J by 10 bases, and 20 bases separated the two germline ends. Germline V gene data show CDR1 as SGDLS and CDR2 as YYNGEE. This CDR3 has 15 residues.

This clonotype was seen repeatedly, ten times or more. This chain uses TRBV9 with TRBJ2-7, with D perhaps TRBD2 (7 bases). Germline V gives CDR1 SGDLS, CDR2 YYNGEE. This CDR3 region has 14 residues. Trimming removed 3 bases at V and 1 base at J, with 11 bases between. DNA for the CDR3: TGTGCCAGCAGCGCGGGGGGCTATTCCTACGAGCAGTACTTC. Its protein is CASSAGGYSYEQYF.

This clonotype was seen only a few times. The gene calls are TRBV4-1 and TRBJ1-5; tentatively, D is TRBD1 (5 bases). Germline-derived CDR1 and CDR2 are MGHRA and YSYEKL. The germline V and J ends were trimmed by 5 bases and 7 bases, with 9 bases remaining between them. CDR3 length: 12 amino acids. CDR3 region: CASSSWGQPQHF. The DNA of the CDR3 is TGCGCCAGCAGCTCCTGGGGCCAGCCCCAGCATTTT.

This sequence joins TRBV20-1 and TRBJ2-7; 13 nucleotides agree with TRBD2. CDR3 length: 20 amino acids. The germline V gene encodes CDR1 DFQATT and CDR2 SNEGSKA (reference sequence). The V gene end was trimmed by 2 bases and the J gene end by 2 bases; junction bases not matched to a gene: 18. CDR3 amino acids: CSARLRLLAGGQTRPYEQYF. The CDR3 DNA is TGCAGTGCTAGACTCCGCTTACTAGCGGGAGGGCAGACTCGACCCTACGAGCAGTACTTC.

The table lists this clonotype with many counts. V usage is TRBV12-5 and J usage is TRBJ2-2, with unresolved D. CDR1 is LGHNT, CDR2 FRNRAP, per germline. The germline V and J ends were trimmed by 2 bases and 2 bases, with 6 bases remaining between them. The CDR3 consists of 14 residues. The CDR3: CASGLLENTGELFF. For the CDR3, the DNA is TGTGCTAGTGGTTTGTTGGAAAACACCGGGGAGCTGTTTTTT. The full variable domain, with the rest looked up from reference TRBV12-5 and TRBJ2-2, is DARVTQTPRHKVTEMGQEVTMRCQPILGHNTVFWYRQTMMQGLELLAYFRNRAPLDDSGMPKDRFSAEMPDATLATLKIQPSEPRDSAVYFCASGLLENTGELFFGEGSRLTVL.

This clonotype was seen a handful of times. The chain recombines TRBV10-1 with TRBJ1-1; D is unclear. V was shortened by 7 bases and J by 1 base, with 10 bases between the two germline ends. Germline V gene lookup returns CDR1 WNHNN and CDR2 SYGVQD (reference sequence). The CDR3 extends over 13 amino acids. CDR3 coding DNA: TGCGCCAGCACAGACACCGGGAACACTGAAGCTTTCTTT. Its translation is CASTDTGNTEAFF.

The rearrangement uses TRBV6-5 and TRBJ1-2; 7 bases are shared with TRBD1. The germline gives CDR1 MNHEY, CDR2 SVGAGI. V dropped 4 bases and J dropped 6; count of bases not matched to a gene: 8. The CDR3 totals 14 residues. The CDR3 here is CASSLGQNYDGYTF. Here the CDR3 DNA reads TGTGCCAGCAGTTTGGGACAGAATTACGATGGCTACACCTTC.

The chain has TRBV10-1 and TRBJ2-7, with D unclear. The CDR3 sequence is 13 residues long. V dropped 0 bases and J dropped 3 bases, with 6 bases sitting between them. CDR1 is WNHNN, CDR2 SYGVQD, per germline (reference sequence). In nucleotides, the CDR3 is TGCGCCAGCAGTGAGTCACCATACTACGAGCAGTACTTC. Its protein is CASSESPYYEQYF.

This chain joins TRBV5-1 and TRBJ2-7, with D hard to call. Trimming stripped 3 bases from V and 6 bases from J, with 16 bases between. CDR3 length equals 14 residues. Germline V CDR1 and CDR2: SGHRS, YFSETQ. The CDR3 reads CASSSGARSFEQYF. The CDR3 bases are TGCGCCAGCAGCTCCGGTGCGAGGAGCTTCGAGCAGTACTTC.

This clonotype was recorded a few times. Written as DNA, the CDR3 is TGCGCCAGCACCACAGGGGGAAGCCAAGAGACCCAGTACTTC. Amino acid sequence: CASTTGGSQETQYF. V is TRBV10-2 and J is TRBJ2-5, with 8 bases matching TRBD1. V was pared by 7 bases and J by 1 base, with 5 bases of the junction left unmatched. Germline CDR1 and CDR2: WSHSY and SAAADI. This CDR3 is built from 14 residues.

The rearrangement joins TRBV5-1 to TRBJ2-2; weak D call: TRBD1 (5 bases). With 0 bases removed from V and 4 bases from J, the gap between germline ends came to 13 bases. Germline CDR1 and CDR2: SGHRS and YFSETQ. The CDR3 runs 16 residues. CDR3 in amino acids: CASSLGPPGITGELFF. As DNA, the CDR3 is TGCGCCAGCAGCTTGGGACCCCCAGGGATCACCGGGGAGCTGTTTTTT.

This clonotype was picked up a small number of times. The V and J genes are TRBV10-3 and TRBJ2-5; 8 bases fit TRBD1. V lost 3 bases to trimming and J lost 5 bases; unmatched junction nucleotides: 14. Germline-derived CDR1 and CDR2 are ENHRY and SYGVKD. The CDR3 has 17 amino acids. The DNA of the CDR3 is TGTGCCATCAGTGAAGTTCTTGGACAGGGAGAAGGGGAGACCCAGTACTTC. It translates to CAISEVLGQGEGETQYF.

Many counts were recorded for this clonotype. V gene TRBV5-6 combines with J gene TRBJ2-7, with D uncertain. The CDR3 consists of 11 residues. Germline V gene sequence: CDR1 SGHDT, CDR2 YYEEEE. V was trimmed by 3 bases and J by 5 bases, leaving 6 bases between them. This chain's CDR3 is CASSWLDEQYF. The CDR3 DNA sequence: TGTGCCAGCAGCTGGCTGGACGAGCAGTACTTC. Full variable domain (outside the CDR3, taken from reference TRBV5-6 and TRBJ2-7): DAGVTQSPTHLIKTRGQQVTLRCSPKSGHDTVSWYQQALGQGPQFIFQYYEEEERQRGNFPDRFSGHQFPNYSSELNVNALLLGDSALYLCASSWLDEQYFGPGTRLTVT.

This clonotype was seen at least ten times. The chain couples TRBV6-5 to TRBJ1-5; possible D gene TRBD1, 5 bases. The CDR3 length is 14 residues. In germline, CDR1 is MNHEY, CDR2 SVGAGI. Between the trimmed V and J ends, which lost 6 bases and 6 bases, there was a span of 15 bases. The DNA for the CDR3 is TGTGCCAGCAGCCCCAGGGAGATAGGTCAGCCCCAGCATTTT. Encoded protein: CASSPREIGQPQHF.

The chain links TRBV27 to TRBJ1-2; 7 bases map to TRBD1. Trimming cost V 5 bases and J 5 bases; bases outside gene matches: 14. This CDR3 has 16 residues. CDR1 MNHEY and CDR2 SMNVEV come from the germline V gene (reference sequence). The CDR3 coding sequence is TGTGCCAGCAGTGGGACAGTCATCCCTTTCATTTATGGCTACACCTTC. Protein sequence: CASSGTVIPFIYGYTF.